The source of this T cell receptor (beta chain) is a study of blood T cell repertoires in COVID-19. In the study overall: Acute and convalescent COVID-19 samples came from the United States, Italy and Spain. Nucleic acid was either cDNA or gDNA, and it came from T cells, B-cell-depleted T cells, or PBMCs.

Recruited during active infection, patients (from Seattle) were subsequently followed longitudinally. CDR1 SGHNT and CDR2 YYREEE come from the germline V gene (reference sequence). The CDR3 extends over 15 amino acids. With V trimmed by 0 bases and J by 7 bases, 6 bases remained unmatched. This clone is a singleton in its sample. Original methodology: Reference gene primer amplification in the assay estimated nucleated cell counts. Clones were sequenced by immunoSEQ multiplex PCR, and TCRdb holds only the in-frame ones, with some missing. V and J calls and clone size are as listed in that table; D and trimming were resolved from the DNA. This table has 150,000 to 200,000 clones, about nine tenths appearing once.

Specimen: peripheral blood. This chain uses TRBV5-4 with TRBJ1-4, with 7 bases lining up with TRBD1. The clonotype originates from a young man with COVID-19, enrolled during active disease. The CDR3, as DNA: TGTGCCAGCAGCTTGGGGGCCAGGGGGAGTGAAAAACTGTTTTTT. As protein: CASSLGARGSEKLFF. The complete variable domain, with remaining parts taken from reference TRBV5-4 and TRBJ1-4, reads ETGVTQSPTHLIKTRGQQVTLRCSSQSGHNTVSWYQQALGQGPQFIFQYYREEENGRGNFPPRFSGLQFPNYSSELNVNALELDDSALYLCASSLGARGSEKLFFGSGTQLSVL.